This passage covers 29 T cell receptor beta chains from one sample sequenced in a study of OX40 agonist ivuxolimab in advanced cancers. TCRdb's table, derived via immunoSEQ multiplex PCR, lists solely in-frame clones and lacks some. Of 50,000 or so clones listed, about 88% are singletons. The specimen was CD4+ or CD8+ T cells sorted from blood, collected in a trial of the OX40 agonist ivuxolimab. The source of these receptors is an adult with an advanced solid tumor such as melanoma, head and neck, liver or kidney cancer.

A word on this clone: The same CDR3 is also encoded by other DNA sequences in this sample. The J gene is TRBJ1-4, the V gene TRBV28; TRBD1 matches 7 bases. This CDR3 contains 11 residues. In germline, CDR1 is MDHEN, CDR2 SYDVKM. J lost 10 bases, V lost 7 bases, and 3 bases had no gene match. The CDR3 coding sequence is TGTGCCAGCACCCAGGGGGGAAAACTGTTTTTT. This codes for CASTQGGKLFF.

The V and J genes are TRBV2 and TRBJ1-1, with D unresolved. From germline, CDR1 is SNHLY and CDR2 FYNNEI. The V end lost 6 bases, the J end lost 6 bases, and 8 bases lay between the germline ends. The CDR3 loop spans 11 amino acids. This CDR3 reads CASRRWAEAFF. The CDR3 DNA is TGTGCCAGCAGAAGGTGGGCTGAAGCTTTCTTT.

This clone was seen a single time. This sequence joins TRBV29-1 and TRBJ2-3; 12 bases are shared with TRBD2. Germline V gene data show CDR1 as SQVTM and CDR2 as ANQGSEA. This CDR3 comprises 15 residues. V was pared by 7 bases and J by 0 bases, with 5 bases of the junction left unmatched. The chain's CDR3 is CSAGTSGLSTDTQYF. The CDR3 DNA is TGCAGCGCCGGGACTAGCGGGCTTAGCACAGATACGCAGTATTTT.

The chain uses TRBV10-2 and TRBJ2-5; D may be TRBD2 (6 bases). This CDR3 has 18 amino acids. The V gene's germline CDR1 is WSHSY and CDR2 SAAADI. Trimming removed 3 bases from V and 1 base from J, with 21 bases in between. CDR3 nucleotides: TGCGCCAGCAGTGAAAACAGACGACTAGTTAGGATCCAAGAGACCCAGTACTTC. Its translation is CASSENRRLVRIQETQYF.

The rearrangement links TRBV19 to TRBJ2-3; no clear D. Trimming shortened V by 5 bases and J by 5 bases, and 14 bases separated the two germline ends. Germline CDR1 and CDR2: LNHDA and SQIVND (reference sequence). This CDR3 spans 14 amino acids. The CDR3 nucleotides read TGTGCCAGTAGTGAAGTGGGGTTTGGAGATACGCAGTATTTT. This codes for CASSEVGFGDTQYF.

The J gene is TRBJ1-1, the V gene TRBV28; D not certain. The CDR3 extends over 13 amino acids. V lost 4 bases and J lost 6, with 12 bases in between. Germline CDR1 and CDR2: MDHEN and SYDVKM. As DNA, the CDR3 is TGTGCCAGCAGTTCCACTAGTAGGGCTGAAGCTTTCTTT. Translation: CASSSTSRAEAFF.

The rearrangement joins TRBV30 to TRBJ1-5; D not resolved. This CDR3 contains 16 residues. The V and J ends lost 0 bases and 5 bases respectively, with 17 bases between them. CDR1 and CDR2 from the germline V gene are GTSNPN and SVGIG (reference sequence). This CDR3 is CAWSVPSLSRYQPQHF. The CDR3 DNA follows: TGTGCCTGGAGTGTACCTAGCTTGAGTAGATATCAGCCCCAGCATTTT.

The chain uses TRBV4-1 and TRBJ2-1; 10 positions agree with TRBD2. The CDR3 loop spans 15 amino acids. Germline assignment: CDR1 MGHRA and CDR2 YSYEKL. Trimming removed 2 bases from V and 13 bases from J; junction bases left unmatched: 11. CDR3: CASSQIGLAGVEQFF. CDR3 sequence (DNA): TGCGCCAGCAGCCAAATCGGCCTAGCGGGAGTAGAACAGTTCTTC.

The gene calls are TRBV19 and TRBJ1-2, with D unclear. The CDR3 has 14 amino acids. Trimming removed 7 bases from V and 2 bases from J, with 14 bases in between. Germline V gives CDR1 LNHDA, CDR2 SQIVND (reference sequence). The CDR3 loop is CASTPNAGNYGYTF. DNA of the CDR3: TGTGCCAGTACCCCGAACGCGGGGAACTATGGCTACACCTTC.

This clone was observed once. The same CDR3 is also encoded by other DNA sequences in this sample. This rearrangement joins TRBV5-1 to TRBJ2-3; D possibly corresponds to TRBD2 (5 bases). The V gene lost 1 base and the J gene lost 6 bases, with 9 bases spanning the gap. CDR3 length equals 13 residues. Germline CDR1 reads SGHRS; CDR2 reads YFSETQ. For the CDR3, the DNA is TGCGCCAGCAGCTTGCAGGACTCTGATACGCAGTATTTT. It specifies CASSLQDSDTQYF.

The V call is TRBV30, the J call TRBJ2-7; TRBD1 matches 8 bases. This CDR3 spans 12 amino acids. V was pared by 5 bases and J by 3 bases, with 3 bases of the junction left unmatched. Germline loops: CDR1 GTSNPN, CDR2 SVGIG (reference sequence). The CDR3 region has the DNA TGTGCCTGGGACAGGGGAGGCTACGAGCAGTACTTC. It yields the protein CAWDRGGYEQYF.

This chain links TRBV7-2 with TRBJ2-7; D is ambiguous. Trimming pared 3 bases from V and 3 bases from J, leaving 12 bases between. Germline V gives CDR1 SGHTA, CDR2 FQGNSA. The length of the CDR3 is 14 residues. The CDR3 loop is CASSLWFSLYEQYF. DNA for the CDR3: TGTGCCAGCAGCTTGTGGTTTTCGCTCTACGAGCAGTACTTC.

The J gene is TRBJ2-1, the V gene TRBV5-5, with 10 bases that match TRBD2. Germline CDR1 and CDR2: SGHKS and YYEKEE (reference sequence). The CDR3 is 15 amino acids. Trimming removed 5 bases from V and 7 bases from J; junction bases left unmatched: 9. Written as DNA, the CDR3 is TGTGCCAGCAGAGAACCTAGCGGGAGATGGAATGAGCAGTTCTTC. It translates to CASREPSGRWNEQFF.

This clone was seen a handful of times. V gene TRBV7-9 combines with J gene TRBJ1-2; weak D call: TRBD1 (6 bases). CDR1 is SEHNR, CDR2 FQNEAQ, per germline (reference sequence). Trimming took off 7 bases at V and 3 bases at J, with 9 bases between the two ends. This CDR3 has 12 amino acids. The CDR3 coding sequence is TGTGCCAGCACCGGGACATACTATGGCTACACCTTC. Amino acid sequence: CASTGTYYGYTF.

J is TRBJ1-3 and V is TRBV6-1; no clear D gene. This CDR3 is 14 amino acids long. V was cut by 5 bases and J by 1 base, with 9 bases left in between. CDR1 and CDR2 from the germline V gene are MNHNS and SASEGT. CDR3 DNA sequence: TGTGCCAGCAGTATCGGGTTTTCTGGAAACACCATATATTTT. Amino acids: CASSIGFSGNTIYF.

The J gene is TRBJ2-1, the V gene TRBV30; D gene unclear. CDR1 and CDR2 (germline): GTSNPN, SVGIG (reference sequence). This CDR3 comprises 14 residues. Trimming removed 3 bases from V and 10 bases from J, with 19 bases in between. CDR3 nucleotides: TGTGCCTGGAGCGCCTTCAATGGGCGTCGGGAGCAGTTCTTC. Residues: CAWSAFNGRREQFF.

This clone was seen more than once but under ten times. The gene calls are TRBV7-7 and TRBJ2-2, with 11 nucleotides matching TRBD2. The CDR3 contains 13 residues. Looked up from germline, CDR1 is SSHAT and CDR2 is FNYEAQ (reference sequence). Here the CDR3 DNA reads TGTGCTAGCGGGAGGGGGATTACCGGGGAGCTGTTTTTT. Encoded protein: CASGRGITGELFF.

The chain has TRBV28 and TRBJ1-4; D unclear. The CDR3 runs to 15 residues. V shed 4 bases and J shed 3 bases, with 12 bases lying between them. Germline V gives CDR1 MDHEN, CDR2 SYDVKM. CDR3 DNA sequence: TGTGCCAGCAGTTCCCGGTGGAGGGCTAATGAAAAACTGTTTTTT. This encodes CASSSRWRANEKLFF.

CDR3 bases: TGTGCCAGCAGCCACGGCGGGTCGGTGGATGAGCAGTACTTC. Translating it yields CASSHGGSVDEQYF. This chain joins TRBV5-4 and TRBJ2-7; a weak D match, TRBD2 (5 bases). The CDR3 covers 14 residues. Trimming removed 4 bases from V and 7 bases from J, with 18 bases in between. CDR1 and CDR2 (germline): SGHNT, YYREEE (reference sequence).

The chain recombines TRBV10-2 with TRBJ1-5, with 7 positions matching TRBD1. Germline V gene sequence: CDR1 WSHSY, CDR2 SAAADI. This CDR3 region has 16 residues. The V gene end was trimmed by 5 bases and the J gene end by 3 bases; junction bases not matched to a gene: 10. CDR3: CASSSRVDRPNQPQHF. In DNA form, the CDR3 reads TGCGCCAGCAGTTCGAGGGTGGACAGGCCCAATCAGCCCCAGCATTTT.

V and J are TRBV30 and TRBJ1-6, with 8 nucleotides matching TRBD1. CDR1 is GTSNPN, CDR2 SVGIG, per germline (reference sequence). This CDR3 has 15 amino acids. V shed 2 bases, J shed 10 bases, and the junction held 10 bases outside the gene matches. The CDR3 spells CAWSSPGGGKSPLHF. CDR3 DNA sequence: TGTGCCTGGAGTTCTCCAGGGGGCGGGAAGTCACCCCTCCACTTT.

CDR3 sequence (DNA): TGTGCCAGCAGTAGGCACCCACTGAACACTGAAGCTTTCTTT. Protein product: CASSRHPLNTEAFF. This chain connects TRBV6-5 to TRBJ1-1; D gene unclear. The germline CDR1 and CDR2 sequences are MNHEY and SVGAGI. V was clipped by 5 bases and J by 0 bases, with 10 bases between them. The CDR3 extends over 14 amino acids.

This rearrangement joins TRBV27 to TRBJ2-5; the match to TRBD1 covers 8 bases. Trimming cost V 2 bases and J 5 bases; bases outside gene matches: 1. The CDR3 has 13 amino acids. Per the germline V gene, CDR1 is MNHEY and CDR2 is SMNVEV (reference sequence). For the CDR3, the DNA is TGTGCCAGCAGTTTACAGGGGGCGGAGACCCAGTACTTC. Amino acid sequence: CASSLQGAETQYF.

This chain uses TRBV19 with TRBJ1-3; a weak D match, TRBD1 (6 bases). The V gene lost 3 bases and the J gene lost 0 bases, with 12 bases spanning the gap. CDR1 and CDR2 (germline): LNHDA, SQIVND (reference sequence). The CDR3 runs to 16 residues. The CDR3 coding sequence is TGTGCCAGTAGTATGCGAGGGGGGCTCTCTGGAAACACCATATATTTT. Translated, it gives CASSMRGGLSGNTIYF.

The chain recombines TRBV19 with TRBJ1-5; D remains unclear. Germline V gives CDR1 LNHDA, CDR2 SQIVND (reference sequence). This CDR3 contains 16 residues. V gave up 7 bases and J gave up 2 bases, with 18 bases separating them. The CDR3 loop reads CASMTVWGWGNQPQHF. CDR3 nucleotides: TGTGCCAGTATGACCGTATGGGGTTGGGGCAATCAGCCCCAGCATTTT.

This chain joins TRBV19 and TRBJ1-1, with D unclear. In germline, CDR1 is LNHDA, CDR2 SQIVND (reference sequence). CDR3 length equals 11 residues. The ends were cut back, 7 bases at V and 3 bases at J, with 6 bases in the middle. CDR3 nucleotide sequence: TGTGCCAGTACCTGGGACACTGAAGCTTTCTTT. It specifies CASTWDTEAFF. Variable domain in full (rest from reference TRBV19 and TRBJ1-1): DGGITQSPKYLFRKEGQNVTLSCEQNLNHDAMYWYRQDPGQGLRLIYYSQIVNDFQKGDIAEGYSVSREKKESFPLTVTSAQKNPTAFYLCASTWDTEAFFGQGTRLTVV.

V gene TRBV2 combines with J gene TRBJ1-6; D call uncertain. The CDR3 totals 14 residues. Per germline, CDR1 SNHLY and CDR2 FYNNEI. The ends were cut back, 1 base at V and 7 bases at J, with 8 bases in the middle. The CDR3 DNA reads TGTGCCAGCAGTGAAGGCAGACTCAATTCACCCCTCCACTTT. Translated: CASSEGRLNSPLHF. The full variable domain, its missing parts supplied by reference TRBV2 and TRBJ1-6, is EPEVTQTPSHQVTQMGQEVILRCVPISNHLYFYWYRQILGQKVEFLVSFYNNEISEKSEIFDDQFSVERPDGSNFTLKIRSTKLEDSAMYFCASSEGRLNSPLHFGNGTRLTVT.

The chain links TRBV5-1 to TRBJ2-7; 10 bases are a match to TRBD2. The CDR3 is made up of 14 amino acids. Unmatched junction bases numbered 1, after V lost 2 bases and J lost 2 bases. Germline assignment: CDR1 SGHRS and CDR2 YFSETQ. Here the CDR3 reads CASSFLAGAYEQYF. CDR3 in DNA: TGCGCCAGCAGCTTTCTAGCGGGGGCCTACGAGCAGTACTTC.

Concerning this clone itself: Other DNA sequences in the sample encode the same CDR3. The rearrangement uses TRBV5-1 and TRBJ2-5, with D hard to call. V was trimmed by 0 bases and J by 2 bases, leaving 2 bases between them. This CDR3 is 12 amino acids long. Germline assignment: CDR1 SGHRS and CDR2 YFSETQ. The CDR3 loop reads CASSLGQETQYF. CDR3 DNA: TGCGCCAGCAGCTTGGGACAAGAGACCCAGTACTTC.